The subject of this entry is one T cell receptor beta chain. The antigen is not known. The record originates from a study of shared clonotypes between healthy human individuals. Study background: A donor's plate count was three for CD4 naive and three for CD4 memory; CD8 naive had two and CD8 memory one. Whole-study findings and limits: As a rule, naive subsets had a larger estimated richness than memory subsets. Of the naive CD4 clonotypes, around 4.7% were shared across a few donors. There were few donors, and this limited the genetic and exposure-history diversity represented.

The CDR3 length is 19 residues. Germline CDR1 reads MNHNS; CDR2 reads SASEGT. With V trimmed by 2 bases and J by 2 bases, 13 bases remained unmatched. Naive CD8 populations comprised CD45RO-negative cells positively selected for CCR7, excluding terminally differentiated effector memory CD45RA+ cells. Only in-frame clones appear in the TCRdb table, and some are missing; sequencing was by immunoSEQ multiplex PCR. The sample lists over 2,000,000 clones, around 93% occurring once. The rearrangement joins TRBV6-1 to TRBJ2-7; 12 bases line up with TRBD1. This TCR was sampled from a young man in good health. Some clones in this sample may be carry-over from other donors' samples. The sample taken for sequencing was naive CD8+ T cells from PBMCs. The CDR3 sequence: CASSESGQGAALAAYEQYF. DNA for the CDR3: TGTGCCAGCAGTGAATCGGGACAGGGGGCTGCCCTTGCGGCCTACGAGCAGTACTTC.